These 6 T cell receptor beta chains were sequenced from one sample in a study of cytomegalovirus exposure and HLA in healthy donors. The PCR was carried out with 60 Vbeta primers and 13 Jbeta primers. Generated by immunoSEQ multiplex PCR, the TCRdb table keeps only in-frame clones and is missing some. The table lists about 110,000 clones, roughly 66% of them singletons. Sequences were obtained from PBMCs. These receptors were taken from a woman aged 25-40 years in good health and CMV-seronegative.

In its sample, this clone was seen a few times. V usage is TRBV5-1 and J usage is TRBJ2-1; 8 nucleotides line up with TRBD2. Germline V gene data show CDR1 as SGHRS and CDR2 as YFSETQ. Trimming cost V 0 bases and J 7 bases; bases outside gene matches: 15. The CDR3 runs 18 residues. The CDR3 here is CASSLGRMGLVSRNEQFF. CDR3 bases: TGCGCCAGCAGCTTGGGCCGCATGGGACTAGTTTCTCGGAATGAGCAGTTCTTC.

The genes are TRBV5-1 and TRBJ1-5; D is unresolved. The V gene's germline CDR1 is SGHRS and CDR2 YFSETQ. V lost 3 bases to trimming and J lost 7 bases, with 11 bases between them. The CDR3 consists of 13 residues. The CDR3 loop reads CASSSGGGQPQHF. In DNA form, the CDR3 reads TGCGCCAGCAGCTCTGGAGGTGGGCAGCCCCAGCATTTT.

The rearrangement joins TRBV5-1 to TRBJ2-2; 9 bases match TRBD1. The germline V gene encodes CDR1 SGHRS and CDR2 YFSETQ. The CDR3 totals 16 residues. Trimming took 3 bases from V and 4 from J; bases not matched to a gene: 7. CDR3 DNA: TGCGCCAGCAGCTCTTTGGGACAGGGAATCACCGGGGAGCTGTTTTTT. Its translation: CASSSLGQGITGELFF.

As to this clone: One junction end disagrees with the germline gene, perhaps due to a read error. The gene calls are TRBV7-9 and TRBJ1-2; D call uncertain. The CDR3 runs 12 residues. Per the germline V gene, CDR1 is SEHNR and CDR2 is FQNEAQ (reference sequence). The CDR3 DNA follows: TGTGCCAGCAGCTCGGTCTACTATAGCTACACCTTC. Translation: CASSSVYYSYTF.

This chain links TRBV28 with TRBJ2-1; a weak D match, TRBD1 (5 bases). This CDR3 comprises 15 residues. Between the trimmed V and J ends, which lost 6 bases and 0 bases, there was a span of 12 bases. The germline gives CDR1 MDHEN, CDR2 SYDVKM. CDR3: CASRPVGLSYNEQFF. The DNA of the CDR3 is TGTGCCAGCAGGCCGGTGGGGCTCTCCTACAATGAGCAGTTCTTC.

The V and J genes are TRBV13 and TRBJ2-7, with D maybe TRBD2 (5 bases). CDR3 length: 16 residues. The V and J ends lost 2 bases and 2 bases respectively, with 16 bases between them. Germline loops: CDR1 PRHDT, CDR2 FYEKMQ (reference sequence). The CDR3 DNA reads as TGTGCCAGCAGCTTACCCCCCGGGGTGGGGACCTACGAGCAGTACTTC. Its protein product is CASSLPPGVGTYEQYF.